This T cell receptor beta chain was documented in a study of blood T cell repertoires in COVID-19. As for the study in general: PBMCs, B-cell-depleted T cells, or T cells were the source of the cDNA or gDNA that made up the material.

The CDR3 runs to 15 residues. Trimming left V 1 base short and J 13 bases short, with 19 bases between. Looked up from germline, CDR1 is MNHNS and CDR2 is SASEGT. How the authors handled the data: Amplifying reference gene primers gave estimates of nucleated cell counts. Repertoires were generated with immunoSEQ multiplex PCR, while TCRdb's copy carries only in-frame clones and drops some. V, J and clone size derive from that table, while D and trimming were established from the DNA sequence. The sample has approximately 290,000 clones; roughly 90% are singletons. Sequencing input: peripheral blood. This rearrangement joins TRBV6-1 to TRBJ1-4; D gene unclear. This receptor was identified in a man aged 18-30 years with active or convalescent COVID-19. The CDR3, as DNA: TGTGCCAGCAGTGAAGTAGTTGGGGAGAGCGTTGGACTGTTTTTT. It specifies CASSEVVGESVGLFF.